A single sample gave rise to the 31 T cell receptor beta chains below, sequenced in a study of PD-1 blockade in classical Hodgkin lymphoma. Generated by immunoSEQ multiplex PCR, the TCRdb table keeps only in-frame clones and is missing some. The sample contains about 40,000 clones, about 87% of which appear only once. All the patients suffered relapse after autologous stem cell transplantation, and brentuximab vedotin exposure differed. The sample was peripheral blood mononuclear cells (PBMCs), taken at baseline. These TCRs come from a human donor with classical Hodgkin lymphoma.

This clone occurred a few times. CDR3 DNA: TGTGCCAGCAGCCTGTGGCAGGGGCATAATTCACCCCTCCACTTT. This codes for CASSLWQGHNSPLHF. The chain couples TRBV27 to TRBJ1-6, with a weak D call TRBD1 (6 bases). The CDR3 runs 15 residues. V dropped 6 bases and J dropped 5 bases, with 14 bases sitting between them. The V gene's germline CDR1 is MNHEY and CDR2 SMNVEV (reference sequence).

The chain carries TRBV5-1 and TRBJ2-3; TRBD2 agrees at 9 bases. CDR3 length: 19 residues. Germline V lookup: CDR1 SGHRS, CDR2 YFSETQ. V trimming: 0 bases; J trimming: 6 bases; junction bases outside the gene matches: 17. CDR3 region: CASSLGSWRGSGSLDTQYF. As DNA, the CDR3 is TGCGCCAGCAGCTTGGGGTCCTGGCGGGGTAGCGGGAGTCTCGATACGCAGTATTTT.

The chain combines TRBV19 with TRBJ1-2; 9 bases are shared with TRBD1. This CDR3 is built from 15 residues. Germline lookup yields CDR1 LNHDA and CDR2 SQIVND (reference sequence). V lost 4 bases, J lost 0 bases, and 3 bases stayed unmatched. CDR3: CASSTQGAANYGYTF. DNA for the CDR3: TGTGCCAGTAGTACACAGGGGGCCGCTAACTATGGCTACACCTTC.

V and J are TRBV7-9 and TRBJ1-6, with a weak D call TRBD1 (5 bases). CDR1 is SEHNR and CDR2 is FQNEAQ in the germline V gene (reference sequence). The CDR3 consists of 14 residues. Trimming cost V 2 bases and J 10 bases, with 12 bases left between them. In DNA, the CDR3 is TGTGCCAGCAGCTTAAGGCAGGGTAACTCACCCCTCCACTTT. This encodes CASSLRQGNSPLHF.

The genes are TRBV4-3 and TRBJ2-3, with D perhaps matching TRBD1 (8 bases). This CDR3 region has 17 residues. V lost 0 bases and J lost 1, with 14 bases in between. CDR1 LGHNA and CDR2 YSLEER come from the germline V gene. CDR3: CASSQDTGGQGTDTQYF. The DNA for the CDR3 is TGCGCCAGCAGCCAAGATACGGGGGGACAGGGCACAGATACGCAGTATTTT.

This clone turned up a few times. V usage is TRBV6-5 and J usage is TRBJ2-7, with D perhaps TRBD1 (5 bases). CDR1 is MNHEY, CDR2 SVGAGI, per germline. V lost 1 base and J 2 bases, leaving 9 bases between the germline ends. CDR3 length: 14 amino acids. The CDR3 region has the DNA TGTGCCAGCAGTTACTGGCAGGGTCCCTACGAGCAGTACTTC. This codes for CASSYWQGPYEQYF.

The chain joins TRBV20-1 to TRBJ1-2, with a weak D call TRBD1 (5 bases). CDR3 length: 11 amino acids. Germline V lookup: CDR1 DFQATT, CDR2 SNEGSKA (reference sequence). The CDR3 loop is CRARGNYGYTF. The DNA for the CDR3 is TGCAGGGCACGGGGGAACTATGGCTACACCTTC.

This rearrangement joins TRBV5-6 to TRBJ2-3; D not resolved. This CDR3 has 11 amino acids. Germline CDR1 is SGHDT and CDR2 is YYEEEE. V was clipped by 4 bases and J by 6 bases, with 6 bases between them. The chain's CDR3 is CASSREDTQYF. Here the CDR3 DNA reads TGTGCCAGCAGCAGAGAGGATACGCAGTATTTT.

The chain carries TRBV6-6 and TRBJ1-6; D is ambiguous. V was cut by 6 bases and J by 5 bases, with 5 bases left in between. CDR1 and CDR2 (germline): MNHNY, SVGAGI (reference sequence). This CDR3 has 12 amino acids. CDR3 loop: CASRKNNSPLHF. CDR3 bases: TGTGCCAGCAGAAAAAATAATTCACCCCTCCACTTT.

The chain links TRBV9 to TRBJ2-7, with 13 bases lining up with TRBD2. The CDR3 has 18 residues. Germline CDR1 SGDLS, CDR2 YYNGEE. With 4 bases clipped from V and 2 bases from J, the junction kept 12 bases outside the gene matches. The chain's CDR3 is CASSPSSLTSGRAYEQYF. CDR3 DNA: TGTGCCAGCAGCCCCTCCTCCCTCACTAGCGGGAGGGCCTACGAGCAGTACTTC.

The rearrangement uses TRBV10-3 and TRBJ1-4; the D gene is possibly TRBD1 (5 bases). Germline values: CDR1 ENHRY, CDR2 SYGVKD. The CDR3 runs 15 residues. Trimming removed 6 bases from V and 6 bases from J, with 17 bases in between. CDR3 in DNA: TGTGCCATCAGGAGAGGGGTAGGTCCCGATGAAAAACTGTTTTTT. It translates to CAIRRGVGPDEKLFF.

With respect to this clone: Likely a read error: the CDR3 ends without its conserved phenylalanine or tryptophan. J is TRBJ1-2 and V is TRBV5-1; D not resolved. The CDR3 is made up of 13 amino acids. Deletions cut 7 bases from V and 0 bases from J, with 10 bases between. Germline values: CDR1 SGHRS, CDR2 YFSETQ. The CDR3 is CASGSEANYGYTL. The CDR3 nucleotides read TGCGCCAGCGGTTCTGAGGCTAACTATGGCTACACCCTC.

The chain is built from TRBV6-4 and TRBJ2-7; 10 bases are a match to TRBD2. This CDR3 has 18 residues. With V trimmed by 2 bases and J by 3 bases, 13 bases remained unmatched. CDR1 MRHNA and CDR2 SNTAGT come from the germline V gene. CDR3 protein: CASSDRSSRLAGLYEQYF. Here the CDR3 DNA reads TGTGCCAGCAGTGACCGGAGTTCCAGACTAGCGGGCCTCTACGAGCAGTACTTC.

Concerning this clone itself: This probably arose from a read error, given a far larger clone one base away. This specimen includes other DNA sequences encoding the same CDR3. The chain joins TRBV5-4 to TRBJ1-2; tentative D call: TRBD1 (6 bases). Trimming removed 3 bases from V and 4 bases from J, with 10 bases in between. Germline assignment: CDR1 SGHNT and CDR2 YYREEE (reference sequence). This CDR3 has 13 residues. In nucleotides, the CDR3 is TGTGCCAGCAGCTGGGACAAGTCCTATGGCTACACCTTC. It is translated as CASSWDKSYGYTF.

The CDR3 sequence is CASSLGAAGYGNTIYF. CDR3 coding DNA: TGTGCCAGCAGCTTAGGAGCGGCAGGCTATGGAAACACCATATATTTT. The rearrangement uses TRBV7-8 and TRBJ1-3; D is ambiguous. Germline V gene sequence: CDR1 SGHVS, CDR2 FQNEAQ. The length of the CDR3 is 16 residues. Trimming took 1 base from V and 3 from J, leaving 13 bases between them. Supplemented by reference TRBV7-8 and TRBJ1-3, the full variable domain reads GAGVSQSPRYKVAKRGQDVALRCDPISGHVSLFWYQQALGQGPEFLTYFQNEAQLDKSGLPSDRFFAERPEGSVSTLKIQRTQQEDSAVYLCASSLGAAGYGNTIYFGEGSWLTVV.

The chain joins TRBV5-1 to TRBJ2-2; D is undetermined. This CDR3 has 13 residues. V gave up 4 bases and J gave up 4 bases, with 8 bases separating them. Germline V gene data show CDR1 as SGHRS and CDR2 as YFSETQ. CDR3 bases: TGCGCCAGCAGCCCCGGCCGCACCGGGGAGCTGTTTTTT. Residues: CASSPGRTGELFF.

The chain carries TRBV2 and TRBJ2-4; the D call may be TRBD1 or TRBD2 (7 bases each). This CDR3 region has 16 residues. Trimming cost V 7 bases and J 2 bases, with 18 bases left between them. CDR1 and CDR2 (germline): SNHLY, FYNNEI. The DNA of the CDR3 is TGTGCCAGCACCGCACCAGGGGGGGTTCCCAAAAACATTCAGTACTTC. It yields the protein CASTAPGGVPKNIQYF.

The V gene is TRBV9, the J gene TRBJ1-1, with D unresolved. Germline lookup yields CDR1 SGDLS and CDR2 YYNGEE. V was shortened by 3 bases and J by 0 bases, with 21 bases between the two germline ends. The CDR3 consists of 18 residues. The CDR3 DNA reads as TGTGCCAGCAGCGCAGGCCAGAGGAGTACGAACATGAACACTGAAGCTTTCTTT. Translating it yields CASSAGQRSTNMNTEAFF.

The rearrangement joins TRBV18 to TRBJ2-5, with 12 bases that match TRBD2. Germline V gene lookup returns CDR1 KGHSH and CDR2 LQKENI. Trimming at V came to 3 bases and at J to 2 bases, leaving 4 bases not matched to a gene. There are 16 residues in the CDR3. Here the CDR3 reads CASSPLLAGGQETQYF. DNA for the CDR3: TGTGCCAGCTCACCGTTACTAGCGGGGGGTCAAGAGACCCAGTACTTC.

This clone was detected only once. The chain recombines TRBV7-9 with TRBJ2-5; 8 bases map to TRBD2. Per the germline V gene, CDR1 is SEHNR and CDR2 is FQNEAQ (reference sequence). V was pared by 2 bases and J by 1 base, with 3 bases of the junction left unmatched. This CDR3 comprises 15 residues. The CDR3 nucleotides are TGTGCCAGCAGCTTACTAGCGGGCCCCCAAGAGACCCAGTACTTC. It is translated as CASSLLAGPQETQYF.

The CDR3 loop is CASSWGSNTEAFF. The CDR3 coding sequence is TGTGCCAGCAGTTGGGGCAGTAACACTGAAGCTTTCTTT. The J gene is TRBJ1-1, the V gene TRBV6-5, with D possibly matching TRBD1 (5 bases). The CDR3 covers 13 residues. With 4 bases removed from V and 2 bases from J, the gap between germline ends came to 8 bases. Germline assignment: CDR1 MNHEY and CDR2 SVGAGI.

CDR3 loop: CASAFGTSGTYEQYF. CDR3 DNA sequence: TGTGCCAGCGCGTTTGGGACTAGCGGGACCTACGAGCAGTACTTC. The J gene is TRBJ2-7, the V gene TRBV19; 13 bases align to TRBD2. Per germline, CDR1 LNHDA and CDR2 SQIVND (reference sequence). Trimming removed 9 bases from V and 2 bases from J; junction bases left unmatched: 7. This CDR3 contains 15 residues.

The genes are TRBV6-1 and TRBJ1-5, with TRBD1 matching over 7 bases. Per the germline V gene, CDR1 is MNHNS and CDR2 is SASEGT. The CDR3 loop spans 14 amino acids. After removal of 4 bases from V and 4 bases from J, the junction contained 4 bases not matched to a gene. DNA for the CDR3: TGTGCCAGCAGTGCAGGGGGATCTAATCAGCCCCAGCATTTT. Its protein product is CASSAGGSNQPQHF.

This rearrangement joins TRBV2 to TRBJ2-2, with 7 nucleotides matching TRBD1. Trimming removed 8 bases from V and 5 bases from J; junction bases left unmatched: 8. The CDR3 has 14 amino acids. Germline CDR1 and CDR2: SNHLY and FYNNEI. The CDR3 DNA reads TGTGCCAGCCGGGACAGAGTCTTGACCGGGGAGCTGTTTTTT. It encodes CASRDRVLTGELFF.

The chain recombines TRBV6-6 with TRBJ1-1, with a tentative D call TRBD1 (6 bases). Trimming stripped 0 bases from V and 6 bases from J, with 11 bases between. Germline V lookup: CDR1 MNHNY, CDR2 SVGAGI (reference sequence). This CDR3 has 14 residues. CDR3 sequence: CASSYSGGLAEAFF. CDR3 sequence (DNA): TGTGCCAGCAGTTACTCAGGGGGGCTCGCTGAAGCTTTCTTT.

The chain links TRBV10-2 to TRBJ2-3; TRBD1 aligns across 10 bases. This CDR3 has 14 residues. After removal of 5 bases from V and 5 bases from J, the junction contained 4 bases not matched to a gene. From germline, CDR1 is WSHSY and CDR2 SAAADI. CDR3 residues: CASSWDRGLDTQYF. CDR3 in DNA: TGCGCCAGCAGTTGGGACAGGGGCTTAGATACGCAGTATTTT.

This clone is a singleton in its sample. This chain uses TRBV5-4 with TRBJ2-3; D is possibly TRBD2 (7 bases). Deletions cut 5 bases from V and 1 base from J, with 8 bases between. This CDR3 is built from 13 residues. From germline, CDR1 is SGHNT and CDR2 YYREEE (reference sequence). The CDR3 DNA follows: TGTGCCAGCAGAGGGGGGGGCACAGATACGCAGTATTTT. It yields the protein CASRGGGTDTQYF.

By share, this clone counts as medium-sized. The chain joins TRBV29-1 to TRBJ1-1; D is unresolved. Germline CDR1 SQVTM, CDR2 ANQGSEA. There are 10 residues in the CDR3. V was cut by 4 bases and J by 5 bases, with 5 bases left in between. The CDR3 coding sequence is TGCAGCGTTGCGAATACTGAAGCTTTCTTT. Translation: CSVANTEAFF.

The chain recombines TRBV13 with TRBJ2-1; D gene uncertain. The CDR3 runs 15 residues. Germline assignment: CDR1 PRHDT and CDR2 FYEKMQ (reference sequence). V gave up 5 bases and J gave up 0 bases, with 11 bases separating them. CDR3 nucleotides: TGTGCCAGCAGCCTCGGGCCGAACTCCTACAATGAGCAGTTCTTC. This codes for CASSLGPNSYNEQFF.

This chain links TRBV5-1 with TRBJ1-3; D is undetermined. Germline assignment: CDR1 SGHRS and CDR2 YFSETQ. The CDR3 length is 14 residues. Trimming stripped 4 bases from V and 2 bases from J, with 10 bases between. The CDR3 DNA is TGCGCCAGCAGCATCGGTGTCCCTGGAAACACCATATATTTT. It encodes CASSIGVPGNTIYF.

The chain is built from TRBV29-1 and TRBJ2-5; D may be TRBD2 (6 bases). The CDR3 contains 12 residues. V was shortened by 7 bases and J by 5 bases, with 14 bases between the two germline ends. Germline V gives CDR1 SQVTM, CDR2 ANQGSEA. CDR3 nucleotide sequence: TGCAGCGGTTCGGGGGTCGAGGAGACCCAGTACTTC. It yields the protein CSGSGVEETQYF.